This T cell receptor (beta chain) was obtained from a study of brain T cells in children with intractable seizures. Whole-study results and caveats: Patients' HCMV serostatus was unknown; virus specificity rests on CDR3 similarity alone.

Trimming removed 4 bases from V and 2 bases from J, with 10 bases in between. This CDR3 has 14 residues. Germline V lookup: CDR1 SGHRS, CDR2 YFSETQ. The repertoire was sequenced with immunoSEQ multiplex PCR; TCRdb's copy has only in-frame clones and lacks some. The sample contains 340,000 or so clones, 93% of which appear only once. Comments on this clone: No antigen is known for it.

Regarding time point: blood from clinic visit 5 months post-surgery; TSC patient then seizure free. Surgery cases with the highest brain T cell transcript signatures were chosen for sequencing. This chain uses TRBV5-1 with TRBJ1-3, with unresolved D. The clonotype was recovered from a boy in the first two years of life with tuberous sclerosis and intractable seizures. This material consisted of peripheral blood, taken 4 to 6 months after surgery. The CDR3 sequence: CASSDVRTGNTIYF. For the CDR3, the DNA is TGCGCCAGCAGCGATGTGAGGACTGGAAACACCATATATTTT.